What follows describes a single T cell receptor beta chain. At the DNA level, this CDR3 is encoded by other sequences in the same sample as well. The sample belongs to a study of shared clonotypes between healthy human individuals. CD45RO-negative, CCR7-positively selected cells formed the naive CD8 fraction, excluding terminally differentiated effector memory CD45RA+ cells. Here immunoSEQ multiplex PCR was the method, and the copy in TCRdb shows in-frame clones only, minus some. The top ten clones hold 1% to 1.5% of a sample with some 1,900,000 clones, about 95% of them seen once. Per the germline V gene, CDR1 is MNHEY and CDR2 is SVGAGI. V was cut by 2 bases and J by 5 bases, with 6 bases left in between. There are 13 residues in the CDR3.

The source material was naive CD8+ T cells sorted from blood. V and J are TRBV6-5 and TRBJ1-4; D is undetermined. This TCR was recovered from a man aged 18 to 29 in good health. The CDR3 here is CASSYLGNEKLFF. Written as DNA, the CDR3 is TGTGCCAGCAGTTACCTGGGGAATGAAAAACTGTTTTTT.